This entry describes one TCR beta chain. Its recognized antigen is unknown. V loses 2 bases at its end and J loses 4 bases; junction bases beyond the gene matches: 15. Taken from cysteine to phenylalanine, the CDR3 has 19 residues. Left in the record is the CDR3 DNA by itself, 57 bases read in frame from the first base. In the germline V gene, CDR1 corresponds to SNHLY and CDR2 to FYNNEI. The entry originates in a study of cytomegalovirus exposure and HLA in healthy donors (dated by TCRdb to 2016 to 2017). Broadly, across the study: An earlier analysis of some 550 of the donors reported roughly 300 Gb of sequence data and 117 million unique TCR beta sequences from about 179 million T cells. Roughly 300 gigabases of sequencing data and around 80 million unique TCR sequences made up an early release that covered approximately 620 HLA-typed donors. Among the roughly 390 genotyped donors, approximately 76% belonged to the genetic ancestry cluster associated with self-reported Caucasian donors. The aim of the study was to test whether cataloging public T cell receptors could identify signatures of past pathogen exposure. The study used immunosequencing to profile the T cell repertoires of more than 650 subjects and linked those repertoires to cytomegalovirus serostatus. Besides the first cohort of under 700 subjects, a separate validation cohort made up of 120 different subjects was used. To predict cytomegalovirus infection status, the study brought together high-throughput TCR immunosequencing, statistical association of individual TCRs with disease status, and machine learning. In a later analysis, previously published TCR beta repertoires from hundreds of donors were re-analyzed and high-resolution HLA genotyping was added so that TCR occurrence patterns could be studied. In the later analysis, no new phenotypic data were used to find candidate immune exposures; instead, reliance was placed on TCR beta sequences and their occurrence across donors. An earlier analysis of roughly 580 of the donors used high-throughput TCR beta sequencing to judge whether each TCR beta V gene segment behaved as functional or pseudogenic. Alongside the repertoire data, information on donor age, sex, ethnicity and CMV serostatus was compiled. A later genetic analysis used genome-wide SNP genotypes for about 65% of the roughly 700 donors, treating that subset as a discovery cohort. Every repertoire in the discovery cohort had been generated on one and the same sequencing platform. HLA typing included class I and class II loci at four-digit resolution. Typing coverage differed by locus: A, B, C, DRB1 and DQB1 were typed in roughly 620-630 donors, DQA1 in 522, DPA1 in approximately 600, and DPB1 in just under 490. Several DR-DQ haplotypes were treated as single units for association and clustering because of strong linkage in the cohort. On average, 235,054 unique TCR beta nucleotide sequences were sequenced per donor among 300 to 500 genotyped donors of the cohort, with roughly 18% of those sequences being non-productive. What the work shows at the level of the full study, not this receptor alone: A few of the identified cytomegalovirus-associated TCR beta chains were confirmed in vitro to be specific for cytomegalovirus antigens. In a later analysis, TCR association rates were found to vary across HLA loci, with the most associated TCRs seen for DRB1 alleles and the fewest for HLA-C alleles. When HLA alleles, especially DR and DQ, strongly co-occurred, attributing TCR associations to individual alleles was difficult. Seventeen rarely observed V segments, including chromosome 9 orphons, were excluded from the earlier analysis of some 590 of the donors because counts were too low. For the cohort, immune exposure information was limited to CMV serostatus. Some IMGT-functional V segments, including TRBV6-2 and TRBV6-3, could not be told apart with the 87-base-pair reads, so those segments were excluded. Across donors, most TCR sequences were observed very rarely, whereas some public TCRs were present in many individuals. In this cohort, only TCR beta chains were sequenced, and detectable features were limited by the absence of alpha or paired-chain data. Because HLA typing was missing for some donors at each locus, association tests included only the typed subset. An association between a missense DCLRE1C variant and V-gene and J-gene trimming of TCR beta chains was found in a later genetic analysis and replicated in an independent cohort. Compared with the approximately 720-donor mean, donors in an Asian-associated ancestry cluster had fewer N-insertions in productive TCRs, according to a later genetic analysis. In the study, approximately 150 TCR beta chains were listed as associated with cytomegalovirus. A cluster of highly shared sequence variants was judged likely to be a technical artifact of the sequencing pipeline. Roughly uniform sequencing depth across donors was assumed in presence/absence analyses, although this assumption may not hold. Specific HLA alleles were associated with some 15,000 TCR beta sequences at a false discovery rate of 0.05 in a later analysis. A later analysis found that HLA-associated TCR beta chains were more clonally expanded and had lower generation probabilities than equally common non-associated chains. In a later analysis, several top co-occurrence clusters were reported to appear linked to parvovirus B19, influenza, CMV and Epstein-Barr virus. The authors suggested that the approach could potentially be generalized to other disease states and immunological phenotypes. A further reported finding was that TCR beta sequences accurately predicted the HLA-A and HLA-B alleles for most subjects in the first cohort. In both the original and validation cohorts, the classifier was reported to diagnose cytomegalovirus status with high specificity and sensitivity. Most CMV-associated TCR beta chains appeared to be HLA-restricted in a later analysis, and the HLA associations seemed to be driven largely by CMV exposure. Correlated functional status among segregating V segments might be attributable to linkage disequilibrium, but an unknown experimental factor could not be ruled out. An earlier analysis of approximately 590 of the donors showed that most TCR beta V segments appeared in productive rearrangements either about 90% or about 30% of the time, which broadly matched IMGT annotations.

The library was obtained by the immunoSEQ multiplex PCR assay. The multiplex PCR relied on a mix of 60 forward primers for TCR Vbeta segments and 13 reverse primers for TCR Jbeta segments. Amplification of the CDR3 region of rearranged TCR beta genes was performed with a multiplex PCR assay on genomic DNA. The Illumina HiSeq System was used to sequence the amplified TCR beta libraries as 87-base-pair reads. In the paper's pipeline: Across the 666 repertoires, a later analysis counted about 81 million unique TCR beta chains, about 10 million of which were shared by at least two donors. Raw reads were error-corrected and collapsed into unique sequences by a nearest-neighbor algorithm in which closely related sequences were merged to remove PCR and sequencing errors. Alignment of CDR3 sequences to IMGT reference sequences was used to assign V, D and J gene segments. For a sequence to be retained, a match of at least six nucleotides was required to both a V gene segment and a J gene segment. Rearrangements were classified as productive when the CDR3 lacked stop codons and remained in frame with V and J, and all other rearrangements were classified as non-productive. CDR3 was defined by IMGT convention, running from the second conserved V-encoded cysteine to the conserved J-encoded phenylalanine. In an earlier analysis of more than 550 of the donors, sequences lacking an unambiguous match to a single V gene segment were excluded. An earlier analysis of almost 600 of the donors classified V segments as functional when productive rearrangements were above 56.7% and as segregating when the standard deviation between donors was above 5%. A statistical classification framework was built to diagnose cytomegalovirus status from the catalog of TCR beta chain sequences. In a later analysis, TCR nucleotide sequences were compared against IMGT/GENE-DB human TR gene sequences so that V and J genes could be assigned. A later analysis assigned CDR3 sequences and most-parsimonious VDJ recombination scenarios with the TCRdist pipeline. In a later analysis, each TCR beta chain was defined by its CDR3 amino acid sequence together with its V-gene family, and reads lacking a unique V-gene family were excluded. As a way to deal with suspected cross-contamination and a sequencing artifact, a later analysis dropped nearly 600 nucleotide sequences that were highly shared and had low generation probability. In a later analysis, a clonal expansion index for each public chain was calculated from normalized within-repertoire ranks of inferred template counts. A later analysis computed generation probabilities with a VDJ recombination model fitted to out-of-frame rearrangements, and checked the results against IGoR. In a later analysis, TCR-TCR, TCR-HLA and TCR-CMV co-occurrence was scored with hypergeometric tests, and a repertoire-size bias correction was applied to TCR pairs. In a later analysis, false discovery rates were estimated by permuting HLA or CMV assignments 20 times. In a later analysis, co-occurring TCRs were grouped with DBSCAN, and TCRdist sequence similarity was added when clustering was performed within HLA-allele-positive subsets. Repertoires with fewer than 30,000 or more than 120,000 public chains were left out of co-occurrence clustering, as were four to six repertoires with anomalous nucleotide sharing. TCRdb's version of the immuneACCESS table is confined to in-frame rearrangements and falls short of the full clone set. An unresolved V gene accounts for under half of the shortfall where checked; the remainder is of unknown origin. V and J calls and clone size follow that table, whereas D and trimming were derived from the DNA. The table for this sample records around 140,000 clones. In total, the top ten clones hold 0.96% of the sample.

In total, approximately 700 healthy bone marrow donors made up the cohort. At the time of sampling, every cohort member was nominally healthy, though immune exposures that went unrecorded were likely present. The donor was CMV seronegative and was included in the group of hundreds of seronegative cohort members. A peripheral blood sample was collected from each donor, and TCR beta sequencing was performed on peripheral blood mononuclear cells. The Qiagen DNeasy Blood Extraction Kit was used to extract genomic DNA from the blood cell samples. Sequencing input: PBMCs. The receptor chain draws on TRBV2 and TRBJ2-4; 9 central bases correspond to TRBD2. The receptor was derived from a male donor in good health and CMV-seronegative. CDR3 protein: CASSETGGGRLAGKNIQYF. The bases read TGTGCCAGCAGTGAAACGGGGGGGGGCCGGCTAGCGGGGAAAAACATTCAGTACTTC.